A single sample gave rise to the 13 T cell receptor beta chains below, sequenced in a study of blood T cell repertoires in COVID-19. Sequencing used immunoSEQ multiplex PCR; TCRdb keeps in-frame clones, though not all of them. The sample lists 150,000 to 200,000 clones; roughly 73% were seen once. Input material: peripheral blood. Receptors originate from a woman of 80 years or more with active or convalescent COVID-19.

The chain combines TRBV19 with TRBJ1-5; unclear D gene. Germline V lookup: CDR1 LNHDA, CDR2 SQIVND (reference sequence). The CDR3 runs to 13 residues. Trimming cost V 6 bases and J 2 bases, with 8 bases left between them. CDR3 in amino acids: CASRSRGNQPQHF. In DNA form, the CDR3 reads TGTGCCAGTAGAAGCCGGGGCAATCAGCCCCAGCATTTT.

In its sample, this clone was seen once. The rearrangement joins TRBV7-2 to TRBJ1-2; possibly TRBD1 for D (5 bases). V was trimmed by 1 base and J by 8 bases, leaving 14 bases between them. The CDR3 runs 14 residues. CDR1 SGHTA and CDR2 FQGNSA come from the germline V gene. The CDR3 region is CASSLVGREGGYTF. In DNA, the CDR3 is TGTGCCAGCAGCTTAGTGGGCAGGGAAGGGGGCTACACCTTC.

The V and J genes are TRBV3-1 (or the pseudogene TRBV3-2) and TRBJ2-3, with 10 positions matching TRBD2. The CDR3 contains 15 residues. Looked up from germline, CDR1 is LGHDT and CDR2 is YNNKEL (reference sequence). Trimming took 6 bases from V and 4 from J; bases not matched to a gene: 7. The DNA of the CDR3 is TGTGCCAGCAGGGATAGCGGGGGGTATTCAGATACGCAGTATTTT. Protein: CASRDSGGYSDTQYF.

The chain combines TRBV29-1 with TRBJ2-3, with TRBD2 matching over 10 bases. Germline V gene sequence: CDR1 SQVTM, CDR2 ANQGSEA. The CDR3 loop spans 14 amino acids. This CDR3 is CTIGLAGATDTQYF. The CDR3 DNA reads TGCACCATCGGGCTAGCGGGGGCCACAGATACGCAGTATTTT.

The chain uses TRBV28 and TRBJ1-5; a possible D gene is TRBD1 (5 bases). There are 17 residues in the CDR3. The V gene lost 2 bases and the J gene lost 7 bases, with 21 bases spanning the gap. Per germline, CDR1 MDHEN and CDR2 SYDVKM. The CDR3 sequence is CASSLVVESLQAQPQHF. For the CDR3, the DNA is TGTGCCAGCAGTTTAGTGGTGGAATCTTTACAGGCGCAGCCCCAGCATTTT.

The rearrangement uses TRBV6-5 and TRBJ1-3; the D is unclear. V lost 5 bases to trimming and J lost 1 base, with 12 bases between them. Germline V CDR1 and CDR2: MNHEY, SVGAGI. The CDR3 spans 15 residues. The CDR3 DNA follows: TGTGCCAGCAGTATCCGGGAGGTTTCTGGAAACACCATATATTTT. It is translated as CASSIREVSGNTIYF.

The J gene is TRBJ1-2, the V gene TRBV28; a possible D gene is TRBD1 (5 bases). V lost 3 bases and J 2 bases, leaving 10 bases between the germline ends. The CDR3 is 14 residues long. Germline V gene lookup returns CDR1 MDHEN and CDR2 SYDVKM. The CDR3 loop is CASSFGQGNYGYTF. CDR3 DNA: TGTGCCAGCAGTTTTGGCCAGGGCAACTATGGCTACACCTTC.

The rearrangement links TRBV10-2 to TRBJ2-3; possible D gene TRBD1, 7 bases. The CDR3 extends over 11 amino acids. The germline gives CDR1 WSHSY, CDR2 SAAADI. The ends were cut back, 8 bases at V and 8 bases at J, with 11 bases in the middle. The CDR3 sequence is CASGGDSTQYF. CDR3 coding DNA: TGCGCCAGCGGAGGGGACAGTACGCAGTATTTT.

This sequence joins TRBV21-1 and TRBJ2-3; TRBD2 is the table's D call and was not checked against the DNA. TRBV21-1 is shown as a pseudogene. The CDR3 runs 15 residues. CDR3 sequence reads: CASSKTPARLLPQYF. CDR3 bases: TGTGCCAGCAGCAAGACCCCCGCCAGACTTTTGCCGCAGTATTTT.

As concerns this clone: Distinct nucleotide sequences in the sample also encode this CDR3. The V and J genes are TRBV5-1 and TRBJ1-1, with unresolved D. Trimming removed 0 bases from V and 0 bases from J, with 6 bases in between. Per germline, CDR1 SGHRS and CDR2 YFSETQ. The CDR3 covers 14 residues. DNA of the CDR3: TGCGCCAGCAGCTTGGACAGACTGAACACTGAAGCTTTCTTT. Amino acids: CASSLDRLNTEAFF. The variable domain in full, with the rest retrieved from reference TRBV5-1 and TRBJ1-1, is KAGVTQTPRYLIKTRGQQVTLSCSPISGHRSVSWYQQTPGQGLQFLFEYFSETQRNKGNFPGRFSGRQFSNSRSEMNVSTLELGDSALYLCASSLDRLNTEAFFGQGTRLTVV.

J is TRBJ1-2 and V is TRBV5-5, with a possible D match to TRBD1 (6 bases). This CDR3 contains 16 residues. Germline V lookup: CDR1 SGHKS, CDR2 YYEKEE (reference sequence). V was pared by 3 bases and J by 3 bases, with 18 bases between. CDR3 loop: CASSYDIAGADYGYTF. DNA of the CDR3: TGTGCCAGCAGCTACGACATAGCAGGGGCGGACTATGGCTACACCTTC.

The rearrangement uses TRBV6-5 and TRBJ2-5, with D tentatively TRBD2 (6 bases). The germline V gene encodes CDR1 MNHEY and CDR2 SVGAGI. The CDR3 runs 12 residues. Between the trimmed V and J ends, which lost 4 bases and 5 bases, there was a span of 8 bases. The CDR3 is CASSWGLETQYF. The DNA for the CDR3 is TGTGCCAGCAGTTGGGGACTTGAGACCCAGTACTTC.

This clone was counted a few times. This chain joins TRBV10-3 and TRBJ1-2, with 9 bases identical to TRBD1. V dropped 6 bases and J dropped 8; count of bases not matched to a gene: 4. This CDR3 region has 12 residues. Germline CDR1 ENHRY, CDR2 SYGVKD. The CDR3 DNA reads as TGTGCCATCAGGAGACAGGGGGGCGGCTACACCTTC. Translating gives CAIRRQGGGYTF.